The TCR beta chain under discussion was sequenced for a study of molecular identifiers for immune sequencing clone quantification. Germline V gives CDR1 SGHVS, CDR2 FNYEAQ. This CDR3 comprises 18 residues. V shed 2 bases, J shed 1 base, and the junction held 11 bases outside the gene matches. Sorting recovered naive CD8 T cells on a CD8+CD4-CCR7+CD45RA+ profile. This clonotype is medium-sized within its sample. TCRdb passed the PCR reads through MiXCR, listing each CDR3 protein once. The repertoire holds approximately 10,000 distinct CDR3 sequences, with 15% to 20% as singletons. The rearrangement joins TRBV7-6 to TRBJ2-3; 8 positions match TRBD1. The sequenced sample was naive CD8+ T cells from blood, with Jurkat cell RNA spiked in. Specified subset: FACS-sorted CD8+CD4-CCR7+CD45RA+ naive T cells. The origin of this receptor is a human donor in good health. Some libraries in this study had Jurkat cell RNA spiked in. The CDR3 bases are TGTGCCAGCAGCTTACTTGTCGCAGGGGGCGCGGGCACAGATACGCAGTATTTT. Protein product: CASSLLVAGGAGTDTQYF. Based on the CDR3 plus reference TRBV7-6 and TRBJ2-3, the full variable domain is GAGVSQSPRYKVTKRGQDVALRCDPISGHVSLYWYRQALGQGPEFLTYFNYEAQQDKSGLPNDRFSAERPEGSISTLTIQRTEQRDSAMYRCASSLLVAGGAGTDTQYFGPGTRLTVL.